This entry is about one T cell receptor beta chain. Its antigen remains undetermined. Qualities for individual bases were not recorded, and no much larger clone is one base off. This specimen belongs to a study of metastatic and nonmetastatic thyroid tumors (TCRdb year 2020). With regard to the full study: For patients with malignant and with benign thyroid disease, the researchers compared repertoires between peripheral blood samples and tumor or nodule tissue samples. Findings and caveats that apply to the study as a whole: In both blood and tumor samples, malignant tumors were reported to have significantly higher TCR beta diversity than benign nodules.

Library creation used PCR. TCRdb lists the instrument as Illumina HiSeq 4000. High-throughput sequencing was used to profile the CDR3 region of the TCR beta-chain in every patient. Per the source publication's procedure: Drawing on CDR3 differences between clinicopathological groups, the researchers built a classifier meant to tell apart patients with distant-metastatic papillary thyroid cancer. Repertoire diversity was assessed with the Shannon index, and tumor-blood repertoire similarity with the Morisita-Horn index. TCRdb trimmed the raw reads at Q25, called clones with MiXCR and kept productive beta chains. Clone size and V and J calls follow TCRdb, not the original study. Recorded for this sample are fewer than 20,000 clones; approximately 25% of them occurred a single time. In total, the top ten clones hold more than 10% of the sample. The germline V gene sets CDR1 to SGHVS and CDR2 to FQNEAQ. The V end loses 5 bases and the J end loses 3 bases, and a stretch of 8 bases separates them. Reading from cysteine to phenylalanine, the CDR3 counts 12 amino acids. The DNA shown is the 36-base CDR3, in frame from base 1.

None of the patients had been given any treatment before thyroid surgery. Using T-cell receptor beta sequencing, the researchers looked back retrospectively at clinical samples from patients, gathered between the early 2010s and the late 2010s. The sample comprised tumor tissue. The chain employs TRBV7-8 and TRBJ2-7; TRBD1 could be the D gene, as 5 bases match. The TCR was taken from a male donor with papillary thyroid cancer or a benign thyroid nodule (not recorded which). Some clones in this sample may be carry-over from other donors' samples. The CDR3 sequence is CASSQGHYEQYF. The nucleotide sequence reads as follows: TGTGCCAGCAGCCAGGGCCACTACGAGCAGTACTTC.